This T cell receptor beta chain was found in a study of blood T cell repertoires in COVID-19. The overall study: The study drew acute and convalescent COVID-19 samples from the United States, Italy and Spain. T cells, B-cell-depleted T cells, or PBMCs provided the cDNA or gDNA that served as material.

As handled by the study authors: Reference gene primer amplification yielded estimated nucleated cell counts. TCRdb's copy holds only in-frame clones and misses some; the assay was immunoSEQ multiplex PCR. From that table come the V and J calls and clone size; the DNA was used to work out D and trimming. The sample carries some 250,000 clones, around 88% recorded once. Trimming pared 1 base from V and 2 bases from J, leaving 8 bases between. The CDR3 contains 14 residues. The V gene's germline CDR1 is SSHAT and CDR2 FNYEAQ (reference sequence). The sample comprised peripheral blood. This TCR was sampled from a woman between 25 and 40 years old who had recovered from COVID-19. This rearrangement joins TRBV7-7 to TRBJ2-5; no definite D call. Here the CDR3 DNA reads TGTGCCAGCAGCTTAGGAGGTGGTCAAGAGACCCAGTACTTC. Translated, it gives CASSLGGGQETQYF.